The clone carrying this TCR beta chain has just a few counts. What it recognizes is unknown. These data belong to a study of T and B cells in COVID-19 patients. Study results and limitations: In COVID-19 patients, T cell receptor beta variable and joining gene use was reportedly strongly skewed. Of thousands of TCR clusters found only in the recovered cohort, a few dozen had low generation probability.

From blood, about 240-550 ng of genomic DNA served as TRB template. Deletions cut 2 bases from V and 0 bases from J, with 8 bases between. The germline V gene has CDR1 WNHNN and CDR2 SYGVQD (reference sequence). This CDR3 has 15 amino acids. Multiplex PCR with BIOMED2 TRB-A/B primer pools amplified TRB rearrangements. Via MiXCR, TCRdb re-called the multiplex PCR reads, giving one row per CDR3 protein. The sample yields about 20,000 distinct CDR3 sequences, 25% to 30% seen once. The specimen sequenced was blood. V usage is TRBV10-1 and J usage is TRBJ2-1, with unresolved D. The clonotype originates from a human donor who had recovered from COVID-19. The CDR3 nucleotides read TGCGCCAGCAGTGAGAACAGCCTCTCCTACAATGAGCAGTTCTTC. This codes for CASSENSLSYNEQFF.